This entry describes one T cell receptor (beta chain). Antigen: not known. The data were taken from a study of blood T cells in healthy people across ages. A J-beta primer mix and a sample-barcoded 5' primer were used in a second PCR of about 7 to 12 cycles. TCRdb passed the 5' RACE reads through MiXCR, listing each CDR3 protein once. The sample has about 1.4 million distinct CDR3 sequences, around 59% seen once. The study, taken as a whole, reports: Not knowing donor CMV status may have confounded expanded clonotype changes. Estimated diversity across one million T cells was deemed an underestimate.

PBMCs were isolated at a quantity of at least 6 million per sample. The material sequenced was blood. This TCR came from a man younger than 35 in good health.

The CDR3 nucleotides read TGTGCCAGCAGCCGCAACCTGGGGGCGGGGGCCTACAATGAGCAGTTCTTC. Encoded protein: CASSRNLGAGAYNEQFF. The chain joins TRBV14 to TRBJ2-1; possible D gene TRBD2, 7 bases. This CDR3 comprises 17 residues. V was shortened by 4 bases and J by 2 bases, with 18 bases between the two germline ends. The germline V gene encodes CDR1 SGHDN and CDR2 FVKESK.